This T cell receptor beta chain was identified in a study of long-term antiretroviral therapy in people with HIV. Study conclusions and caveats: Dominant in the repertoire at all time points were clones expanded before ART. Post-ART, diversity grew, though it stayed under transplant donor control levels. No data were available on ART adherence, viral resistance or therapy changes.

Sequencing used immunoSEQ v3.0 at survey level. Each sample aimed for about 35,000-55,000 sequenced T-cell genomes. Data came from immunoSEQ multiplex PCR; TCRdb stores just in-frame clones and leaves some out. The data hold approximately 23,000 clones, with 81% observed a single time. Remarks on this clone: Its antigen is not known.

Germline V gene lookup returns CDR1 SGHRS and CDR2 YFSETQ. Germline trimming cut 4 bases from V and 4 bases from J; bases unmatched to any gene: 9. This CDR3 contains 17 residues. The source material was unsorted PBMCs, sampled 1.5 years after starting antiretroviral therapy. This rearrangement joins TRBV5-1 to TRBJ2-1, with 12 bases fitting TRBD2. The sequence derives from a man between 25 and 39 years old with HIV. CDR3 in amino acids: CASSALLAGGLYNEQFF. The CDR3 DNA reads TGCGCCAGCAGCGCCCTACTAGCGGGAGGTTTGTACAATGAGCAGTTCTTC.